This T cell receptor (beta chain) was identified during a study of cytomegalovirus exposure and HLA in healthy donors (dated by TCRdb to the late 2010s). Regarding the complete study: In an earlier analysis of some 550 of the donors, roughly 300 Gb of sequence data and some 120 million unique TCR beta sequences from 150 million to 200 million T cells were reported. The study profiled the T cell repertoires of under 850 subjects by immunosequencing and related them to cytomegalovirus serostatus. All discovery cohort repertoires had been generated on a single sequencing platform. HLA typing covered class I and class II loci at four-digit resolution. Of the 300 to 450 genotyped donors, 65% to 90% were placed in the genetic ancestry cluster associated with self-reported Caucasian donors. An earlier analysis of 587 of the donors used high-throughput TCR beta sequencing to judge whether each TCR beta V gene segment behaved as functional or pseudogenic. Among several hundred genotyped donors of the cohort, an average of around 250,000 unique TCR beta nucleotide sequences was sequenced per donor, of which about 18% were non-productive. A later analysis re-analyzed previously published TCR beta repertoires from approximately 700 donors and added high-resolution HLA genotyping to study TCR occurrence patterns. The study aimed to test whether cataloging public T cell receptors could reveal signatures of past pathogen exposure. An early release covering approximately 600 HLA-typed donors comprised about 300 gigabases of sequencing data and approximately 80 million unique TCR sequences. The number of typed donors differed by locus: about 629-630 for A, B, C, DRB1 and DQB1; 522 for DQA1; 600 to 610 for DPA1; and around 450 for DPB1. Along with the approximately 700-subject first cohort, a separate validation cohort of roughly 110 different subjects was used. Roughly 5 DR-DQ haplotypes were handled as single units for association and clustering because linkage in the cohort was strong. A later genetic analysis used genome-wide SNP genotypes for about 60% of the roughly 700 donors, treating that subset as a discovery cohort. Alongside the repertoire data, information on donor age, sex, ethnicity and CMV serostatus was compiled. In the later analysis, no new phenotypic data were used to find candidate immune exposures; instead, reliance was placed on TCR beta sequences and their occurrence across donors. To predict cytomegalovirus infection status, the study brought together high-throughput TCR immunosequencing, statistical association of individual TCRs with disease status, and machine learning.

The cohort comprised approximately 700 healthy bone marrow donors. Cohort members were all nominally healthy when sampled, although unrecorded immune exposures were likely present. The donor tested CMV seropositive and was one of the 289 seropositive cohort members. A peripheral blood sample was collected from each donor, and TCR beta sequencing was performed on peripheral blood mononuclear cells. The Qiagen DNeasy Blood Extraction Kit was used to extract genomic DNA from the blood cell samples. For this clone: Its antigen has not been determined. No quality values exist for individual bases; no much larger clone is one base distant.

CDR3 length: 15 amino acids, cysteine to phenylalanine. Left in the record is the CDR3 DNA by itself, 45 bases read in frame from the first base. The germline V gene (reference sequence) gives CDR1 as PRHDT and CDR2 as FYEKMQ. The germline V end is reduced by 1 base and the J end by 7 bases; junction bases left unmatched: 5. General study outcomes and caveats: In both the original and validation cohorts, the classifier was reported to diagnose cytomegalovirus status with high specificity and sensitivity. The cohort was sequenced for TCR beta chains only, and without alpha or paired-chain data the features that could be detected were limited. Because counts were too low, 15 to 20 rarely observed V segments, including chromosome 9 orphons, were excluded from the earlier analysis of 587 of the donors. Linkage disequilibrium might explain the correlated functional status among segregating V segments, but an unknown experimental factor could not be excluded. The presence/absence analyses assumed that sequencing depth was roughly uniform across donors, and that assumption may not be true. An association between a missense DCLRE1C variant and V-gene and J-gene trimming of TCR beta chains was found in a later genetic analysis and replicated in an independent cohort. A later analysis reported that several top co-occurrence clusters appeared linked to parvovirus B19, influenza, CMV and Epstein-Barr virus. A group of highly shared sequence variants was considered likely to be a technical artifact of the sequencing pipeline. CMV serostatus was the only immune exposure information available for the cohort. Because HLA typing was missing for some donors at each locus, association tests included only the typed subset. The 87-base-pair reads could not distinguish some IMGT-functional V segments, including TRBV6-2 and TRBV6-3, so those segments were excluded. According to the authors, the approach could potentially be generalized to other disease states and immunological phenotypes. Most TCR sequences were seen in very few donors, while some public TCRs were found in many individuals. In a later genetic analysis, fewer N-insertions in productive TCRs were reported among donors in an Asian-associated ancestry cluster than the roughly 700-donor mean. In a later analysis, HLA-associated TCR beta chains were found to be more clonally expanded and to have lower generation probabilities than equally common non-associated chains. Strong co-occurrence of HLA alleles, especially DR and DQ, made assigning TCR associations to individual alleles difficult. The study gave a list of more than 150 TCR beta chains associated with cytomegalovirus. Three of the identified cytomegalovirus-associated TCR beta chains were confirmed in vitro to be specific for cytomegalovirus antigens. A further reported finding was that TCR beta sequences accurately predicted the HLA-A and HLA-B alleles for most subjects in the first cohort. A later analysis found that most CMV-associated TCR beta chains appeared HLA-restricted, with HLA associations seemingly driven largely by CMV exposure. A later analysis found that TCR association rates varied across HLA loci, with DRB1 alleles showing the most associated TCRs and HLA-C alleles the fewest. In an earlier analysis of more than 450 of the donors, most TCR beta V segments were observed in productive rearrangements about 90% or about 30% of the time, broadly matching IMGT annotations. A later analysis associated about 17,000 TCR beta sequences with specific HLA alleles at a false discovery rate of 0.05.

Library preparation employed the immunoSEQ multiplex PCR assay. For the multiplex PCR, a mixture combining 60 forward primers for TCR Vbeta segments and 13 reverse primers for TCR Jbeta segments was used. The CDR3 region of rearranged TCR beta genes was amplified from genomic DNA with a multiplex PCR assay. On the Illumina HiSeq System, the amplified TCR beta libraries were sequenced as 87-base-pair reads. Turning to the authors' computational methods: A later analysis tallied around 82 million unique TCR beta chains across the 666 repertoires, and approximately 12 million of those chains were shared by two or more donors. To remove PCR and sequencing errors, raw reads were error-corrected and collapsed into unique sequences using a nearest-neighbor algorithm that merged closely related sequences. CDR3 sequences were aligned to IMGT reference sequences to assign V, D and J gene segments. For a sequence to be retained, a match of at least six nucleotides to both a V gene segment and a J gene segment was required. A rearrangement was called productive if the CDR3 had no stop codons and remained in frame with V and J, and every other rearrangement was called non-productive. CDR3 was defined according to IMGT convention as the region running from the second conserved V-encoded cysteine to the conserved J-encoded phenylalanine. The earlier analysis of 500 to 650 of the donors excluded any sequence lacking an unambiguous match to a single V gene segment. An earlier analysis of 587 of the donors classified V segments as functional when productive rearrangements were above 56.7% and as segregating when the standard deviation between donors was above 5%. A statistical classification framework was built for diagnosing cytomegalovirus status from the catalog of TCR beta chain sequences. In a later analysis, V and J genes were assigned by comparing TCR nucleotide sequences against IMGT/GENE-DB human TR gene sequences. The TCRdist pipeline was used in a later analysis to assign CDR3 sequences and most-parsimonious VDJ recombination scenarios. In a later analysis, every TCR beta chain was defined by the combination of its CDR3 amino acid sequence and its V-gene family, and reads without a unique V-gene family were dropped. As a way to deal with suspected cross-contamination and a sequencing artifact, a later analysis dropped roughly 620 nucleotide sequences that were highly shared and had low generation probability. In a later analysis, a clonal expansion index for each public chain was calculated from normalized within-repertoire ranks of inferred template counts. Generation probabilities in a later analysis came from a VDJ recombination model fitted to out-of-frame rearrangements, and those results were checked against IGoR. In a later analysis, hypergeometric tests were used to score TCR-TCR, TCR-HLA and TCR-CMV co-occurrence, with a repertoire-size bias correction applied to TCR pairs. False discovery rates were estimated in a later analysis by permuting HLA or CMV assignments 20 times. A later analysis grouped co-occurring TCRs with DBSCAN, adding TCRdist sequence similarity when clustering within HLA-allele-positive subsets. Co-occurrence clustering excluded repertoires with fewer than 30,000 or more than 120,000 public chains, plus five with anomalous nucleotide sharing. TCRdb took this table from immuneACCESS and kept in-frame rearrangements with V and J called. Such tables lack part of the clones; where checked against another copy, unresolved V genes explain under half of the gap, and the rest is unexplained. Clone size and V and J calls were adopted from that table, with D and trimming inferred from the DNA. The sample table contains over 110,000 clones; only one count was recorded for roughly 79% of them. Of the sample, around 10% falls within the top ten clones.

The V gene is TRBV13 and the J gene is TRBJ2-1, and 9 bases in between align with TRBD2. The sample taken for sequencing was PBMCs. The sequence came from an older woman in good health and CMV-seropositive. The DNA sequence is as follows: TGTGCCAGCAGCTTAGTAGCGGGAGTAGGGAATGAGCAGTTCTTC. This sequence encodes CASSLVAGVGNEQFF.